This T cell receptor beta chain comes out of a study of cytomegalovirus exposure and HLA in healthy donors. The study, taken as a whole, reports: TCR beta chains numbering under 200 were designated cytomegalovirus-associated.

The CDR3 is made up of 15 amino acids. The germline gives CDR1 SGHRS, CDR2 YFSETQ. Concerning this clone itself: Its antigen is unknown. The junction shows a germline mismatch at one end, possibly a read error.

The PCR made use of 60 Vbeta and 13 Jbeta primers. This table comes from immunoSEQ multiplex PCR, and its TCRdb copy is limited to in-frame clones, with some not included. The sample table includes over 40,000 clones. This chain uses TRBV5-1 with TRBJ2-3; 13 bases are a match to TRBD2. The TCR originated in a man aged 25 to 40 in good health and CMV-seronegative. Sequenced input: PBMCs. CDR3 bases: TGCGCCAGCAGCTTAGGACTAGCGGGGGAGGATAAGCAGTATTTT. Encoded protein: CASSLGLAGEDKQYF.